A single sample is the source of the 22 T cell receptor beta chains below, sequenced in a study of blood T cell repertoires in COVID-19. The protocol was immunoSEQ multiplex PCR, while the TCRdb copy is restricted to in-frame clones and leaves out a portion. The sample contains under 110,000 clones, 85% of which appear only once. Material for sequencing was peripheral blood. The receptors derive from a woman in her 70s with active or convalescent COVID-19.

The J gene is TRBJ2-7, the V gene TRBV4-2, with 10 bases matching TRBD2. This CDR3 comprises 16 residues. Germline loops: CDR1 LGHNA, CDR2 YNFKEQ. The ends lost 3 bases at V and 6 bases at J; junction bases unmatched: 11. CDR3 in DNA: TGTGCCAGCAGCCATACGCCAGAGCGGGGGGGAAGCGAGCAGTACTTC. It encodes CASSHTPERGGSEQYF.

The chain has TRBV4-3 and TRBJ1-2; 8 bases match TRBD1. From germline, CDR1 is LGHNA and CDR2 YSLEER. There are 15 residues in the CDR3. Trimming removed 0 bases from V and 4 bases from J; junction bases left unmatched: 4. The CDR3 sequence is CASSQDQGASYGYTF. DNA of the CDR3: TGCGCCAGCAGCCAAGATCAGGGGGCGAGCTATGGCTACACCTTC.

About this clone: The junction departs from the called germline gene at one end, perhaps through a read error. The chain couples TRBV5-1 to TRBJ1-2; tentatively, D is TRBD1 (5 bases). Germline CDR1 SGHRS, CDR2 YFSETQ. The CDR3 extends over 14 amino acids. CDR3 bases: TGCGCCAGCAGCTTGGTCCAGGGTAACGATGGCTACACCTTC. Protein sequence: CASSLVQGNDGYTF.

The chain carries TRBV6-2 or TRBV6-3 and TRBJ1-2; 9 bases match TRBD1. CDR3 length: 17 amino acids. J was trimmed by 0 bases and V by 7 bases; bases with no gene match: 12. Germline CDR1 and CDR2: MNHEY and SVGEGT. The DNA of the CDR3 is TGTGCCAGCATCCCAGGGACAGGGCGCGAATCTAACTATGGCTACACCTTC. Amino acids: CASIPGTGRESNYGYTF.

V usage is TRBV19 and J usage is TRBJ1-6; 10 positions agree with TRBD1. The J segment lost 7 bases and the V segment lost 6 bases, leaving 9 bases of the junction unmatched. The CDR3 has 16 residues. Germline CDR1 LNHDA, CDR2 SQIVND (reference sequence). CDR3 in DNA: TGTGCCAGTAGCAATAGACAGGGGGCAATCAATTCACCCCTCCACTTT. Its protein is CASSNRQGAINSPLHF.

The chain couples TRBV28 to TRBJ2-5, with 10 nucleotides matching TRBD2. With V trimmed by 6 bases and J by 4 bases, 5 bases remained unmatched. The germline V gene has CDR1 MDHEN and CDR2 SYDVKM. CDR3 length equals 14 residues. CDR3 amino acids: CASRSGGGGETQYF. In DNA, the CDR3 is TGTGCCAGCAGGAGCGGGGGGGGTGGAGAGACCCAGTACTTC.

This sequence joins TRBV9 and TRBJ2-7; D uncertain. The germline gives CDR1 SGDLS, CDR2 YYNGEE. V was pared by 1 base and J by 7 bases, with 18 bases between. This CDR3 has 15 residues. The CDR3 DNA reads TGTGCCAGCAGCGTAAATGGAGCAACGACGGAAGAGCAGTACTTC. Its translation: CASSVNGATTEEQYF.

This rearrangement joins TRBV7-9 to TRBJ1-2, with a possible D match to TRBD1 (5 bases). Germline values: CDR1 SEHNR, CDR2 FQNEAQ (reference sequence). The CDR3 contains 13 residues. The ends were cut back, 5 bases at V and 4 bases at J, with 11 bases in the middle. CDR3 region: CASSGDSFYGYTF. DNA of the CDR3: TGTGCCAGCAGCGGCGACAGCTTCTATGGCTACACCTTC.

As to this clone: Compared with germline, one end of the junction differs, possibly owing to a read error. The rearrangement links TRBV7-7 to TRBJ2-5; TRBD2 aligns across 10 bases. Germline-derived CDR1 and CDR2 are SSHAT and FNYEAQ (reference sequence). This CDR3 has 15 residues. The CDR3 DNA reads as TGTGCTAGCAGCTGGGGGACTAGCGCGCAAGAGACCCAGTACTTC. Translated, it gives CASSWGTSAQETQYF.

The CDR3 bases are TGTGCCAGCAGTCCCCGGGGGGGGTGGAATGAGCAGTTCTTC. Translating it yields CASSPRGGWNEQFF. The chain employs TRBV28 and TRBJ2-1; 8 nucleotides line up with TRBD2. CDR1 and CDR2 (germline): MDHEN, SYDVKM. Unmatched junction bases numbered 7, after V lost 5 bases and J lost 7 bases. CDR3 size: 14 residues.

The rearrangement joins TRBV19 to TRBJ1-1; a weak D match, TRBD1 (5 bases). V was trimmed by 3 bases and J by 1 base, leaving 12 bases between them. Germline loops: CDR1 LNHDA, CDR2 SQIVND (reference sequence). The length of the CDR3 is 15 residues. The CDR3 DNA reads TGTGCCAGTAGTATGGGCCCCACAGGGAACACTGAAGCTTTCTTT. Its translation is CASSMGPTGNTEAFF.

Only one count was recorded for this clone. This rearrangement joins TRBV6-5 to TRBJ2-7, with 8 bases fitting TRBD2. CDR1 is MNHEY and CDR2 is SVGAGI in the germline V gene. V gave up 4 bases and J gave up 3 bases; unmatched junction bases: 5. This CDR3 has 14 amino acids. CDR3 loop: CASSSGGGGYEQYF. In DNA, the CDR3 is TGTGCCAGCAGTTCCGGGGGGGGAGGCTACGAGCAGTACTTC.

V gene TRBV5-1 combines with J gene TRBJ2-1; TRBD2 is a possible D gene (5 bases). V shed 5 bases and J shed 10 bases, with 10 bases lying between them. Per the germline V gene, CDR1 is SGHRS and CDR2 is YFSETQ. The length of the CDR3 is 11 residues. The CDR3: CASSGAAEQFF. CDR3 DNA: TGCGCCAGCAGTGGAGCGGCAGAGCAGTTCTTC.

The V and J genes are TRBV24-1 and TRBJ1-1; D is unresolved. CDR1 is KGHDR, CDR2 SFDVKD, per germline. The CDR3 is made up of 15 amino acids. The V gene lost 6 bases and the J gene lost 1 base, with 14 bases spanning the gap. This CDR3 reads CATSPGRSENTEAFF. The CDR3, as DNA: TGTGCCACCAGTCCGGGAAGGAGCGAGAACACTGAAGCTTTCTTT.

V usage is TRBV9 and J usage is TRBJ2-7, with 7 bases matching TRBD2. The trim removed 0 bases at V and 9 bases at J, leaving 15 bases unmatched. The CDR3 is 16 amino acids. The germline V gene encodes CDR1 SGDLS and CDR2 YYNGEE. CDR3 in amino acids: CASSVGTSAHGGRQYF. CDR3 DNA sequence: TGTGCCAGCAGCGTAGGTACTAGCGCCCATGGAGGTCGGCAGTACTTC.

This CDR3 is CASSLLDRGLAGSYNEQFF. Here the CDR3 DNA reads TGCGCCAGCAGCTTGTTAGACCGGGGACTAGCGGGGTCCTACAATGAGCAGTTCTTC. V usage is TRBV5-1 and J usage is TRBJ2-1; TRBD2 matches 13 bases. V dropped 1 base and J dropped 1; count of bases not matched to a gene: 8. The CDR3 totals 19 residues. Germline CDR1 is SGHRS and CDR2 is YFSETQ.

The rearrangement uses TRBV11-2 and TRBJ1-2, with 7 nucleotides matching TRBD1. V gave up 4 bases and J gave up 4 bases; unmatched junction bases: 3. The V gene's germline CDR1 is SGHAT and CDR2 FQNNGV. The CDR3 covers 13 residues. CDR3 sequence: CASSSTGVYGYTF. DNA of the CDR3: TGTGCCAGCAGCTCCACAGGGGTCTATGGCTACACCTTC. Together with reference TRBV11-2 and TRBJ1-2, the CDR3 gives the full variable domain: EAGVAQSPRYKIIEKRQSVAFWCNPISGHATLYWYQQILGQGPKLLIQFQNNGVVDDSQLPKDRFSAERLKGVDSTLKIQPAKLEDSAVYLCASSSTGVYGYTFGSGTRLTVV.

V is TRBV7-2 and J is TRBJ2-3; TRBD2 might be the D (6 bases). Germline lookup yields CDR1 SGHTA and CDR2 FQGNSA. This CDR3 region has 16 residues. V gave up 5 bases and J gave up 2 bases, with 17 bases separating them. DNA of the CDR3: TGTGCCAGCAGCCCTGACCGGGGGAGGATCACAGATACGCAGTATTTT. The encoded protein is CASSPDRGRITDTQYF.

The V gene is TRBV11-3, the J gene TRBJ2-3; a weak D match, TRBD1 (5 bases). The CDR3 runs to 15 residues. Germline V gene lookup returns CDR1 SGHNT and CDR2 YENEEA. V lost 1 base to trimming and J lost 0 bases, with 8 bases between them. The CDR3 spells CASSLVQVSTDTQYF. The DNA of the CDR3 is TGTGCCAGCAGCTTAGTACAGGTTAGCACAGATACGCAGTATTTT.

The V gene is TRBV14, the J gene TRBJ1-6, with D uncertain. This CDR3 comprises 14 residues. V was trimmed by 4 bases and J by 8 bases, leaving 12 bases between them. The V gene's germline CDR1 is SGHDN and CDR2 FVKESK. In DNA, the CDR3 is TGTGCCAGCAGCCGACTCTCAAAGGATTCACCCCTCCACTTT. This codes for CASSRLSKDSPLHF.

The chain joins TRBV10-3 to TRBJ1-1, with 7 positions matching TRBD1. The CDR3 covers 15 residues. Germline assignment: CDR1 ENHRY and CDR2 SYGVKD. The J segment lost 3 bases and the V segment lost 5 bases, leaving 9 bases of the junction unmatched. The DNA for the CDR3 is TGTGCCATCAGTTCCCGACAGGGTGGGGACACTGAAGCTTTCTTT. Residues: CAISSRQGGDTEAFF.

CDR3 DNA sequence: TGTGCCAGCAGCCCAACACTAAGCTCTGGAAACACCATATATTTT. It codes for CASSPTLSSGNTIYF. The chain combines TRBV4-2 with TRBJ1-3; D remains ambiguous. V was trimmed by 4 bases and J by 0 bases, leaving 10 bases between them. Germline CDR1 and CDR2: LGHNA and YNFKEQ. This CDR3 contains 15 residues.